These 26 T cell receptor beta chains were all obtained from the same sample, sequenced in a study of T cells in Graves' hyperthyroidism and ophthalmopathy. The investigators amplified TCR beta CDR3 regions from RNA transcripts. When the TCR CDR3 underwent first-round RT-PCR, the HTBI primer set was used. From the multiplex PCR reads, TCRdb called clonotypes with MiXCR, one entry per CDR3 protein. The profile shows about 370,000 distinct CDR3 sequences, roughly 15% of them singletons. Specimen: blood. Receptors originate from a woman aged 60 to 75 with Graves' ophthalmopathy.

This clonotype showed up just a few times. As the CDR3 is not closed by the conserved phenylalanine or tryptophan, this likely results from a read error. In nucleotides, the CDR3 is TGTGCCAGCAGCCAGACCCGTGGCGGGGAGCTGTTTCTT. Translation gives CASSQTRGGELFL. The chain combines TRBV14 with TRBJ2-2, with unresolved D. This CDR3 is built from 13 residues. V dropped 3 bases and J dropped 7 bases, with 9 bases sitting between them. Germline V CDR1 and CDR2: SGHDN, FVKESK.

This clonotype came up many times. V usage is TRBV30 and J usage is TRBJ1-5, with 11 bases matching TRBD1. V was pared by 5 bases and J by 7 bases, with 4 bases of the junction left unmatched. The CDR3 covers 13 residues. CDR1 and CDR2 (germline): GTSNPN, SVGIG (reference sequence). The CDR3 loop is CAWGTGGEQPQHF. For the CDR3, the DNA is TGTGCCTGGGGGACAGGGGGGGAACAGCCCCAGCATTTT.

This clonotype was detected only a few times. The V and J genes are TRBV10-3 and TRBJ2-1; 9 positions agree with TRBD2. V lost 5 bases, J lost 6 bases, and 5 bases stayed unmatched. Germline lookup yields CDR1 ENHRY and CDR2 SYGVKD. The CDR3 extends over 14 amino acids. The CDR3 loop is CAISRLAGTNEQFF. CDR3 coding DNA: TGTGCCATCAGTAGGCTAGCGGGAACCAATGAGCAGTTCTTC.

The rearrangement joins TRBV5-6 to TRBJ2-1, with TRBD2 matching over 9 bases. Germline V gene lookup returns CDR1 SGHDT and CDR2 YYEEEE. The CDR3 has 19 residues. J lost 10 bases, V lost 4 bases, and 24 bases had no gene match. The CDR3 DNA sequence: TGTGCCAGCAGCCACCACCTCTCAGGGCCTCGACTAGCGGACTCCGAGCAGTTCTTC. Amino acid sequence: CASSHHLSGPRLADSEQFF.

This clonotype was picked up many times. This chain connects TRBV12-3 or TRBV12-4 to TRBJ1-4; 9 bases line up with TRBD1. Unmatched junction bases numbered 9, after V lost 6 bases and J lost 7 bases. The CDR3 contains 15 residues. CDR3 sequence reads: CASSAPGQGPEKLFF. DNA for the CDR3: TGTGCCAGCAGCGCACCGGGACAGGGACCTGAAAAACTGTTTTTT.

Comments on this clonotype: With a much larger clone just one base away, this may be a read error. The V and J genes are TRBV7-6 and TRBJ2-1, with TRBD2 matching over 7 bases. This CDR3 is built from 14 residues. Germline values: CDR1 SGHVS, CDR2 FNYEAQ. The CDR3 sequence: CASSTDLADNKQFF. As DNA, the CDR3 is TGTGCCAGCAGCACCGATCTAGCGGACAATAAGCAGTTCTTC.

This CDR3 reads CASSEGGAGGVYEQYF. CDR3 DNA sequence: TGTGCCAGCAGTGAAGGTGGGGCAGGGGGAGTCTACGAGCAGTACTTC. The rearrangement links TRBV2 to TRBJ2-7, with TRBD1 matching 7 bases. V lost 1 base to trimming and J lost 3 bases; unmatched junction nucleotides: 9. This CDR3 is built from 16 residues. Germline CDR1 reads SNHLY; CDR2 reads FYNNEI.

This clonotype was seen a few times. V usage is TRBV19 and J usage is TRBJ2-7; possible D gene TRBD1, 6 bases. The CDR3 covers 21 residues. The germline V and J ends were trimmed by 4 bases and 4 bases, with 35 bases remaining between them. In germline, CDR1 is LNHDA, CDR2 SQIVND (reference sequence). The CDR3 loop reads CASSTGLQGWKLIANEYEQYF. The CDR3 coding sequence is TGTGCCAGTAGTACCGGCCTCCAGGGGTGGAAGCTAATTGCTAATGAGTACGAGCAGTACTTC.

This clonotype was seen a few times. The chain employs TRBV5-1 and TRBJ2-1; weak D call: TRBD2 (6 bases). CDR3 length: 16 residues. Germline values: CDR1 SGHRS, CDR2 YFSETQ. Trimming stripped 5 bases from V and 7 bases from J, with 22 bases between. The CDR3 bases are TGCGCCAGCAGGGGAGATGCTAGCGCCTATTTAAATGAGCAGTTCTTC. Amino acids: CASRGDASAYLNEQFF. The complete variable domain, with remaining parts taken from reference TRBV5-1 and TRBJ2-1, reads KAGVTQTPRYLIKTRGQQVTLSCSPISGHRSVSWYQQTPGQGLQFLFEYFSETQRNKGNFPGRFSGRQFSNSRSEMNVSTLELGDSALYLCASRGDASAYLNEQFFGPGTRLTVL.

Turning to this clonotype: A much larger clone is a single base away; this may be a read error. The chain has TRBV30 and TRBJ1-1; D is unclear. Germline V CDR1 and CDR2: GTSNPN, SVGIG (reference sequence). V shed 0 bases and J shed 3 bases, with 8 bases lying between them. The CDR3 contains 13 residues. The CDR3 DNA follows: TGTGCCTGGAGTGTAATTAGGGACACTGAAGCTTTCTTT. Protein: CAWSVIRDTEAFF.

Concerning this clonotype itself: A read error may be the cause here, since a much bigger clone is one base away. The chain couples TRBV5-1 to TRBJ2-7; D uncertain. This CDR3 has 15 residues. The germline V gene encodes CDR1 SGHRS and CDR2 YFSETQ. For the CDR3, the DNA is TGCGCCAGCAGCTTTGACAAGGCGAGCTCCTGCGAGCAGTACTTC. It encodes CASSFDKASSCEQYF.

This clonotype has at least ten counts. The chain joins TRBV3-1 to TRBJ2-5; no clear D gene. The CDR3 sequence is 14 residues long. Germline CDR1 reads LGHDT; CDR2 reads YNNKEL (reference sequence). The V gene lost 4 bases and the J gene lost 4 bases, with 13 bases spanning the gap. The CDR3 protein is CASSPTAVGETQYF. The CDR3 nucleotides are TGTGCCAGCAGCCCAACCGCGGTGGGAGAGACCCAGTACTTC.

This clonotype was found many times. The genes are TRBV3-1 and TRBJ1-4; TRBD1 matches 7 bases. CDR1 LGHDT and CDR2 YNNKEL come from the germline V gene (reference sequence). The CDR3 extends over 17 amino acids. J was trimmed by 2 bases and V by 1 base; bases with no gene match: 7. The CDR3 nucleotides read TGTGCCAGCAGCCAAGTCTCAGGGGGGACGACTAATGAAAAACTGTTTTTT. This translates into CASSQVSGGTTNEKLFF.

The V call is TRBV7-3, the J call TRBJ2-1, with D possibly TRBD1 on 6 matching bases. Per germline, CDR1 SGHTA and CDR2 FQGTGA. Trimming stripped 5 bases from V and 5 bases from J, with 19 bases between. CDR3 length: 16 amino acids. The CDR3 here is CASSLISGADHNEQFF. CDR3 bases: TGTGCCAGCAGCCTTATTTCAGGGGCAGACCACAATGAGCAGTTCTTC.

This clonotype was observed a few times. The CDR3 nucleotides read TGTGCCAGCAGTTTAGCGGGAGCGTACTACAATGAGCAGTTCTTC. The encoded protein is CASSLAGAYYNEQFF. The chain combines TRBV6-5 with TRBJ2-1, with TRBD2 matching over 9 bases. V was pared by 4 bases and J by 3 bases, with 4 bases of the junction left unmatched. Germline CDR1 is MNHEY and CDR2 is SVGAGI. The CDR3 runs to 15 residues.

This clonotype was found many times. The rearrangement joins TRBV2 to TRBJ2-5; 8 bases are shared with TRBD1. This CDR3 is built from 15 residues. The V gene's germline CDR1 is SNHLY and CDR2 FYNNEI. V lost 5 bases and J lost 4; bases outside the gene matches: 9. The CDR3 region has the DNA TGTGCCAGCAGTTTGGACAGGGAACTTGGAGAGACCCAGTACTTC. Translated: CASSLDRELGETQYF.

This clonotype has just a few counts. The chain couples TRBV29-1 to TRBJ1-1, with 8 nucleotides matching TRBD1. This CDR3 comprises 15 residues. Trimming took 4 bases from V and 3 from J; bases not matched to a gene: 10. The germline gives CDR1 SQVTM, CDR2 ANQGSEA. Here the CDR3 DNA reads TGCAGCGTTGGTCTTCGGACAGGGAGGGACACTGAAGCTTTCTTT. Amino acids: CSVGLRTGRDTEAFF.

Many counts were recorded for this clonotype. This CDR3 reads CASSGVGQNYGYTF. The DNA for the CDR3 is TGTGCCAGCAGCGGAGTGGGACAGAACTATGGCTACACCTTC. V gene TRBV5-6 combines with J gene TRBJ1-2, with 7 bases fitting TRBD1. The CDR3 is 14 residues long. The germline CDR1 and CDR2 sequences are SGHDT and YYEEEE. V dropped 4 bases and J dropped 2; count of bases not matched to a gene: 5. Filled out from reference TRBV5-6 and TRBJ1-2, the complete variable domain reads DAGVTQSPTHLIKTRGQQVTLRCSPKSGHDTVSWYQQALGQGPQFIFQYYEEEERQRGNFPDRFSGHQFPNYSSELNVNALLLGDSALYLCASSGVGQNYGYTFGSGTRLTVV.

The rearrangement joins TRBV5-5 to TRBJ2-6, with TRBD1 matching 7 bases. The CDR3 has 17 amino acids. The V gene end was trimmed by 2 bases and the J gene end by 0 bases; junction bases not matched to a gene: 5. Germline V gives CDR1 SGHKS, CDR2 YYEKEE (reference sequence). The CDR3, as DNA: TGTGCCAGCAGCTTAGACAGGGAGATCTCTGGGGCCAACGTCCTGACTTTC. It encodes CASSLDREISGANVLTF.

CDR3 loop: CASSWRTAANTGELFF. CDR3 DNA sequence: TGTGCCAGCAGTTGGAGGACAGCCGCGAACACCGGGGAGCTGTTTTTT. The rearrangement uses TRBV5-4 and TRBJ2-2; D is perhaps TRBD1 (6 bases). The germline V and J ends were trimmed by 5 bases and 0 bases, with 14 bases remaining between them. From germline, CDR1 is SGHNT and CDR2 YYREEE (reference sequence). The CDR3 length is 16 residues.

This clonotype was counted many times. V and J are TRBV5-1 and TRBJ2-2; D perhaps matches TRBD1 (5 bases). This CDR3 comprises 15 residues. Germline CDR1 reads SGHRS; CDR2 reads YFSETQ. V was trimmed by 0 bases and J by 0 bases, leaving 6 bases between them. The CDR3 DNA follows: TGCGCCAGCAGCTTGGGGACACCGAACACCGGGGAGCTGTTTTTT. Translation: CASSLGTPNTGELFF.

This clonotype was counted at least ten times. The rearrangement links TRBV20-1 to TRBJ1-5; 9 bases line up with TRBD1. The junction had 7 bases not matched to a gene; V was cut back by 4 bases and J by 3 bases. The CDR3 consists of 15 residues. Looked up from germline, CDR1 is DFQATT and CDR2 is SNEGSKA (reference sequence). CDR3 loop: CSATQTGGLNQPQHF. CDR3 sequence (DNA): TGCAGTGCTACGCAAACAGGGGGCCTCAATCAGCCCCAGCATTTT.

This clonotype was detected ten times or more. This chain connects TRBV2 to TRBJ1-2; 8 bases line up with TRBD1. With V trimmed by 6 bases and J by 2 bases, 8 bases remained unmatched. The CDR3 has 15 residues. The germline CDR1 and CDR2 sequences are SNHLY and FYNNEI. The CDR3 region has the DNA TGTGCCAGCAGCACACCGACAGGGGAAAACTATGGCTACACCTTC. Translated, it gives CASSTPTGENYGYTF.

This clonotype was detected many times. The chain employs TRBV6-1 and TRBJ2-7; TRBD1 agrees at 7 bases. CDR3 size: 14 residues. Germline V gene data show CDR1 as MNHNS and CDR2 as SASEGT. The ends lost 5 bases at V and 0 bases at J; junction bases unmatched: 4. CDR3 loop: CASSTRDSSYEQYF. CDR3 nucleotides: TGTGCCAGCAGTACCCGGGACAGCTCCTACGAGCAGTACTTC.

Comments on this clonotype: This may come from a read error, since a much larger clone is one base off. The J gene is TRBJ2-3, the V gene TRBV20-1; 7 nucleotides align to TRBD2. The CDR3 runs to 14 residues. Germline CDR1 and CDR2: DFQATT and SNEGSKA (reference sequence). The CDR3 spells CSARPSGRGDTRYF. The CDR3 coding sequence is TGCAGTGCTAGACCTAGCGGACGAGGGGATACGCGGTATTTT.

A word on this clonotype: The CDR3 does not end in the conserved phenylalanine or tryptophan, so this is likely a read error. The chain combines TRBV9 with TRBJ2-2; D gene unclear. CDR1 and CDR2 from the germline V gene are SGDLS and YYNGEE. Trimming stripped 5 bases from V and 5 bases from J, with 10 bases between. CDR3 length: 13 amino acids. The CDR3 sequence: CASSLDGTGELFL. As DNA, the CDR3 is TGTGCCAGCAGTTTAGATGGAACCGGGGAGCTGTTTCTT.